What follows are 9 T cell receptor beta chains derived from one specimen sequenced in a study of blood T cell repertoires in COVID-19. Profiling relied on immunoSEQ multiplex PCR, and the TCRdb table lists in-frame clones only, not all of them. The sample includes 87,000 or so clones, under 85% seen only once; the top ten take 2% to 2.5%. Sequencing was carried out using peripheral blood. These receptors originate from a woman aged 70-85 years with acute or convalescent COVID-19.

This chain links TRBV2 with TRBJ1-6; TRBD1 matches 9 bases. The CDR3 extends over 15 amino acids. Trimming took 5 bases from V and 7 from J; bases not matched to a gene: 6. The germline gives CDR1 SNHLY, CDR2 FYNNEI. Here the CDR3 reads CASSSQGARNSPLHF. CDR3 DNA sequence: TGTGCCAGCAGTTCACAGGGGGCGAGGAATTCACCCCTCCACTTT.

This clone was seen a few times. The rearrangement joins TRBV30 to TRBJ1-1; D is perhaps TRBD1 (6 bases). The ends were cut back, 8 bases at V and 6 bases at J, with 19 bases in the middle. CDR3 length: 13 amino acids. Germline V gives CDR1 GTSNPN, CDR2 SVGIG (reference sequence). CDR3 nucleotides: TGTGCCGGGGGGACAATCAAATTCCCTGAAGCTTTCTTT. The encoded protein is CAGGTIKFPEAFF.

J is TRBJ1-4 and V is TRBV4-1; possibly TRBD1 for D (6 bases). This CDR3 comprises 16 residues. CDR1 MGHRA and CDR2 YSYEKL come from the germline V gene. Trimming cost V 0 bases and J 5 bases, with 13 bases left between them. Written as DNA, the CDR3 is TGCGCCAGCAGCCAAGATCATGGCAGGGGAAATGAAAAACTGTTTTTT. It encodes CASSQDHGRGNEKLFF.

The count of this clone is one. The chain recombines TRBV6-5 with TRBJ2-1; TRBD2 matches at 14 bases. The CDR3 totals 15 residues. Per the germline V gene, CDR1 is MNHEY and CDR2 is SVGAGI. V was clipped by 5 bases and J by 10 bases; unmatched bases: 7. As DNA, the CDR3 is TGTGCCAGCAGTCCCTGGACTAGCGGGGGGAGGGAGCAGTTCTTC. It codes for CASSPWTSGGREQFF.

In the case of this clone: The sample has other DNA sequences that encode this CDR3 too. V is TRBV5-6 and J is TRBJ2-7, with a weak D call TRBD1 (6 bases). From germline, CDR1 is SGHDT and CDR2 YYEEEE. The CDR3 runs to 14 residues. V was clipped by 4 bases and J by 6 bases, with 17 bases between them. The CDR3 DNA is TGTGCCAGCAGCGCCCTTGGGGGCGACACCGAGCAGTACTTC. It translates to CASSALGGDTEQYF.

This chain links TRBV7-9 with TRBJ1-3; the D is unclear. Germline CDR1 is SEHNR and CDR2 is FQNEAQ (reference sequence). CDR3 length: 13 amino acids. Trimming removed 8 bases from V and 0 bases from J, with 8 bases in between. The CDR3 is CASERGSGNTIYF. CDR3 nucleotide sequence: TGTGCCAGCGAAAGAGGCTCTGGAAACACCATATATTTT. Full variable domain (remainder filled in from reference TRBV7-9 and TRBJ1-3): DTGVSQNPRHKITKRGQNVTFRCDPISEHNRLYWYRQTLGQGPEFLTYFQNEAQLEKSRLLSDRFSAERPKGSFSTLEIQRTEQGDSAMYLCASERGSGNTIYFGEGSWLTVV.

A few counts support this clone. CDR3: CASSLSRQRHYEQYF. The CDR3 nucleotides read TGTGCCAGCAGTTTATCACGACAGCGACACTACGAGCAGTACTTC. The V call is TRBV27, the J call TRBJ2-7, with D maybe TRBD1 (5 bases). CDR1 and CDR2 from the germline V gene are MNHEY and SMNVEV (reference sequence). Trimming shortened V by 0 bases and J by 3 bases, and 12 bases separated the two germline ends. The CDR3 is made up of 15 amino acids.

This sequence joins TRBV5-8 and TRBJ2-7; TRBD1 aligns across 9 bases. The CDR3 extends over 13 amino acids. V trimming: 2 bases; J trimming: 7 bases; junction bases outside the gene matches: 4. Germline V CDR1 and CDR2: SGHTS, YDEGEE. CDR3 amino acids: CASSLQGAQEQYF. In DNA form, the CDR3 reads TGTGCCAGCAGCTTACAGGGGGCGCAGGAGCAGTACTTC.

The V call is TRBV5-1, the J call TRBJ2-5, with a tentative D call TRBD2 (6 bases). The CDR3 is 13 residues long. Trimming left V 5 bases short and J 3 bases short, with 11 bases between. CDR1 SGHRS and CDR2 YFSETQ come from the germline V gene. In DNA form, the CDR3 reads TGCGCCAGCAGGGAGGGATCTAAAGAGACCCAGTACTTC. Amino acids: CASREGSKETQYF.